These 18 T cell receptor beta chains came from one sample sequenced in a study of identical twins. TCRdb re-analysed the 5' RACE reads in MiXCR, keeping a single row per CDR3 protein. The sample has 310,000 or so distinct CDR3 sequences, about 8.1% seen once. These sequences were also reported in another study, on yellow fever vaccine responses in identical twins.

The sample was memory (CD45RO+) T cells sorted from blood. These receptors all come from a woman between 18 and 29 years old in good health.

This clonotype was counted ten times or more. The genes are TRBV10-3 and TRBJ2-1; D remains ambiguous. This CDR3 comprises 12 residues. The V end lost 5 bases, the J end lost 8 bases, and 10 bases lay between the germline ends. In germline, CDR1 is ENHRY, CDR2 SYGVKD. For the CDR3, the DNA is TGTGCCATCAGTAAGGAAGGTGATGAGCAGTTCTTC. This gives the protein CAISKEGDEQFF.

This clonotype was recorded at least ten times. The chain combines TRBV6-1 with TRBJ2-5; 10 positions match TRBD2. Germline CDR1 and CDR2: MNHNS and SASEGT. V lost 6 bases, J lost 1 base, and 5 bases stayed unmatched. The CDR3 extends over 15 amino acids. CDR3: CASRTSGFFQETQYF. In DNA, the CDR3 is TGTGCCAGCAGGACTAGCGGGTTTTTCCAAGAGACCCAGTACTTC.

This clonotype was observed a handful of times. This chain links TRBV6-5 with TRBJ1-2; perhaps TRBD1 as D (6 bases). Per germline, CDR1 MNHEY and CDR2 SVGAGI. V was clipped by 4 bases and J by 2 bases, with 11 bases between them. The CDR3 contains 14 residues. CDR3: CASSSSGTNYGYTF. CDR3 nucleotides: TGTGCCAGCAGTTCCTCCGGGACAAACTATGGCTACACCTTC.

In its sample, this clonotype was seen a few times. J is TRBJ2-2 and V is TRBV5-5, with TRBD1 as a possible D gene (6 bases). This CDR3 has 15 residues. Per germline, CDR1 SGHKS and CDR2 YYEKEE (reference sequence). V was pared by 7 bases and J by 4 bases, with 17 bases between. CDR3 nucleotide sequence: TGTGCCAGCTACGGAATAGGGGGTAGCACCGGGGAGCTGTTTTTT. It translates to CASYGIGGSTGELFF.

The chain's CDR3 is CASSIIGYSNQPQHF. The CDR3 region has the DNA TGTGCCAGTAGTATAATTGGGTATAGCAATCAGCCCCAGCATTTT. The chain carries TRBV19 and TRBJ1-5; D gene unclear. The CDR3 extends over 15 amino acids. Trimming removed 2 bases from V and 0 bases from J, with 8 bases in between. In germline, CDR1 is LNHDA, CDR2 SQIVND (reference sequence).

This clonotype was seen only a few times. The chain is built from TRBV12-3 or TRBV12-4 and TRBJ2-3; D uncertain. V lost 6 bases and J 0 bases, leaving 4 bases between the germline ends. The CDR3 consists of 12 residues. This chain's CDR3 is CASRDSTDTQYF. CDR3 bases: TGTGCCAGCAGAGACAGCACAGATACGCAGTATTTT.

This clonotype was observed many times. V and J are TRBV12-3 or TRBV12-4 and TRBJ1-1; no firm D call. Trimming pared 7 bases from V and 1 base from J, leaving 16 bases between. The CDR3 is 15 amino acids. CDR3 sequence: CASTRRRVANTEAFF. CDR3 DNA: TGTGCCAGCACCCGACGGCGAGTAGCGAACACTGAAGCTTTCTTT.

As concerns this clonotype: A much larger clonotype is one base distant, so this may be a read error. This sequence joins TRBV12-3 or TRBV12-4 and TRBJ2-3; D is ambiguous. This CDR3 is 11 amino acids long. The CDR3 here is CASAWLDTKYF. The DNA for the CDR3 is TGTGCCAGCGCGTGGCTCGATACGAAGTATTTT.

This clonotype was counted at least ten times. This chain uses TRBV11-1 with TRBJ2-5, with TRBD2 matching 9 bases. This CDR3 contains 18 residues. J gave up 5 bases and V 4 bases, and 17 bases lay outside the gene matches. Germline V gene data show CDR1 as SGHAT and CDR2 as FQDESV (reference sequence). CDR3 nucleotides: TGTGCCAGCAGCTACCAGAGCGAGGGACTAGCCTACTGGGAGACCCAGTACTTC. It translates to CASSYQSEGLAYWETQYF.

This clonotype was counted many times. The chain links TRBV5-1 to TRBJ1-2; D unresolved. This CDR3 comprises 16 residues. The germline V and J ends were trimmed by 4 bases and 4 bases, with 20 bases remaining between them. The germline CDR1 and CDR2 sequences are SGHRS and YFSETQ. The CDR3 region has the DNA TGCGCCAGCAGCCATGGGCCGAGGTCTGATTCCTATGGCTACACCTTC. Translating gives CASSHGPRSDSYGYTF. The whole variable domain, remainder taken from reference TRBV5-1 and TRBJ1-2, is KAGVTQTPRYLIKTRGQQVTLSCSPISGHRSVSWYQQTPGQGLQFLFEYFSETQRNKGNFPGRFSGRQFSNSRSEMNVSTLELGDSALYLCASSHGPRSDSYGYTFGSGTRLTVV.

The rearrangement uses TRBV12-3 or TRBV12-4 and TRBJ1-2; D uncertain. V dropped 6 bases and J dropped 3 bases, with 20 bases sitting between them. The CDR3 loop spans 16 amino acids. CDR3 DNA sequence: TGTGCCAGCAGCCCAGTACAATCCCGGGCTGACTATGGCTACACCTTC. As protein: CASSPVQSRADYGYTF.

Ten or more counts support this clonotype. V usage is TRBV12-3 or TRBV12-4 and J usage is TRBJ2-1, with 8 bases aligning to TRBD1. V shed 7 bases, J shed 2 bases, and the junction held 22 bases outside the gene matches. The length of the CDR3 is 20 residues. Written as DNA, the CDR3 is TGTGCCAGCACCATGGGGAGACAGGGGCTAAAACGTCGGACCTACAATGAGCAGTTCTTC. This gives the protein CASTMGRQGLKRRTYNEQFF.

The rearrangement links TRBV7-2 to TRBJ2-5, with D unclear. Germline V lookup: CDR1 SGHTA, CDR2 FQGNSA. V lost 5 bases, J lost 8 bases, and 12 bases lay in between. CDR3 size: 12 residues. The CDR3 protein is CASSHDWATQYF. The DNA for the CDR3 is TGTGCCAGCAGCCACGATTGGGCCACCCAGTACTTC.

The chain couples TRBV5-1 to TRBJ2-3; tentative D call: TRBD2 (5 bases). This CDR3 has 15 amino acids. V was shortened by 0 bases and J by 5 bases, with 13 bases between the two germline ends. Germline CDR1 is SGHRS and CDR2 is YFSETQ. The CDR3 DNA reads TGCGCCAGCAGCTTGGCGCGTCTAGCAGAAGATACGCAGTATTTT. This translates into CASSLARLAEDTQYF.

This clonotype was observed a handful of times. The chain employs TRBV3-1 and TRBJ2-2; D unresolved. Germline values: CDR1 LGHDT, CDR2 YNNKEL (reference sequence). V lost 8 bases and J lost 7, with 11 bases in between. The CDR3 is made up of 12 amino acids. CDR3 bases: TGTGCCAGCCGATGGGGTGTCGGGGAGCTGTTTTTT. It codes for CASRWGVGELFF.

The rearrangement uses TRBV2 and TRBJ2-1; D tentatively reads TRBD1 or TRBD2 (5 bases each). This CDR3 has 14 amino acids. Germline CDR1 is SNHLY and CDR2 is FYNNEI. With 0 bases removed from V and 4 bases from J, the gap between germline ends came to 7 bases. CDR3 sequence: CASSEAGVYNEQFF. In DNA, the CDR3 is TGTGCCAGCAGTGAAGCGGGGGTATACAATGAGCAGTTCTTC.

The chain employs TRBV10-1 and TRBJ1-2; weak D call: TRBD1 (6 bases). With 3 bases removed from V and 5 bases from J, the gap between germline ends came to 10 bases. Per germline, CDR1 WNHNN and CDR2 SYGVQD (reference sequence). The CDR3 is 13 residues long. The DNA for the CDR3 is TGCGCCAGCAGTGAATCTACAGGGTATGGCTACACCTTC. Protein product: CASSESTGYGYTF.

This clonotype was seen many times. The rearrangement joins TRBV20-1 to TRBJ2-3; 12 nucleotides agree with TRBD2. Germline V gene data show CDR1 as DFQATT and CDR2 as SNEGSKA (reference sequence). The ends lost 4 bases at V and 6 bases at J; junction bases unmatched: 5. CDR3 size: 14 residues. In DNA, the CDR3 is TGCAGTGCTACACCTAGCGGGAGGGAGGATACGCAGTATTTT. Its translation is CSATPSGREDTQYF.